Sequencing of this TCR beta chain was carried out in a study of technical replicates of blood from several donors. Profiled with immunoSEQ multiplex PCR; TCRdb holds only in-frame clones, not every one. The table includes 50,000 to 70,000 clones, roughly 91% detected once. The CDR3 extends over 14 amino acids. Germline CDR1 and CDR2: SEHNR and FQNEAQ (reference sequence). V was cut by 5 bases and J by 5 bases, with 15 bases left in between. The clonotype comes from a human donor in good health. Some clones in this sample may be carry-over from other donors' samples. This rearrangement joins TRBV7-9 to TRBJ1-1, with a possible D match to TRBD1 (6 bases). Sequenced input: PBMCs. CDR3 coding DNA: TGTGCCAGCAGCGTGGGGGGGGCTGAGACTGAAGCTTTCTTT. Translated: CASSVGGAETEAFF.